Shown below are 12 T cell receptor beta chains from a single sample sequenced in a study of CXCR3-negative and CXCR3-positive naive CD8 T cells. In preparing the TRB cDNA libraries, 5' RACE with UMI labels was used. No DNA is given; TCRdb re-called the 5' RACE reads and lists each CDR3 protein once. This repertoire includes some 50,000 distinct CDR3 sequences. The sample comprised naive CXCR3- CD8+ T cells from blood. Subset given: CD45RO-CCR7+CD27+CD95- naive CD8+ T cells lacking CXCR3 (TNR3-). Receptor source: a human donor in good health. Some clones in this sample may be carry-over from other donors' samples.

The chain uses TRBV27 and TRBJ2-7; absent DNA, TCRdb's TRBD2 call cannot be checked. Germline lookup yields CDR1 MNHEY and CDR2 SMNVEV (reference sequence). The CDR3 is 11 amino acids. The CDR3 loop is CASSYGREQYF.

J is TRBJ1-1 and V is TRBV6-1. Germline V gene sequence: CDR1 MNHNS, CDR2 SASEGT. This CDR3 contains 13 residues. This CDR3 reads CASSPGLLTEAFF.

This rearrangement joins TRBV7-2 to TRBJ2-2; TCRdb's D gene call, TRBD2, goes unchecked for lack of DNA. From germline, CDR1 is SGHTA and CDR2 FQGNSA. CDR3 length: 14 amino acids. This chain's CDR3 is CASSLASGTGELFF.

The chain links TRBV27 to TRBJ2-3; absent DNA, TCRdb's TRBD2 call cannot be checked. Germline values: CDR1 MNHEY, CDR2 SMNVEV (reference sequence). This CDR3 has 18 residues. The CDR3: CASSPPSSGELRTDTQYF.

CDR3 amino acids: CASSLGRGAYTEAFF. This rearrangement joins TRBV7-9 to TRBJ1-1; TCRdb selects TRBD1, and the lack of DNA leaves this call unchecked. The CDR3 length is 15 residues. Per the germline V gene, CDR1 is SEHNR and CDR2 is FQNEAQ (reference sequence).

The chain couples TRBV9 to TRBJ2-7. Germline assignment: CDR1 SGDLS and CDR2 YYNGEE. The CDR3 covers 15 residues. CDR3: CASSVGAGNSYEQYF.

This chain connects TRBV5-1 to TRBJ1-1; absent DNA, TCRdb's TRBD1 call cannot be checked. Germline CDR1 SGHRS, CDR2 YFSETQ. The CDR3 runs to 16 residues. Here the CDR3 reads CASSLTGTQGRTEAFF.

CDR3 sequence reads: CASSQFGGSTGELFF. The genes are TRBV4-1 and TRBJ2-2; TCRdb names TRBD2, which stays unverified in the absence of DNA. The CDR3 is 15 amino acids. Germline lookup yields CDR1 MGHRA and CDR2 YSYEKL.

This sequence joins TRBV6-2 or TRBV6-3 and TRBJ2-7; the TCRdb D gene call, TRBD2, has no DNA to confirm it. The CDR3 runs 12 residues. Germline loops: CDR1 MNHEY, CDR2 SVGEGT. The CDR3 sequence: CASSPGPYEQYF.

The chain employs TRBV29-1 and TRBJ2-7; TCRdb's D call of TRBD1 is untestable without DNA. Per germline, CDR1 SQVTM and CDR2 ANQGSEA. The CDR3 runs 14 residues. The chain's CDR3 is CSVLGRIGSYEQYF.

The chain uses TRBV5-1 and TRBJ2-1; TCRdb proposes TRBD1, but this gene call is untestable without DNA. This CDR3 has 16 amino acids. Germline V gene data show CDR1 as SGHRS and CDR2 as YFSETQ. Here the CDR3 reads CASSLARGSSYNEQFF.

This rearrangement joins TRBV7-3 to TRBJ2-1; as DNA is missing, the TRBD1 call by TCRdb cannot be tested. The V gene's germline CDR1 is SGHTA and CDR2 FQGTGA. This CDR3 comprises 15 residues. The CDR3 sequence: CASSLEGFQGGEQFF.